One and the same sample provided the 23 T cell receptor beta chains below, sequenced in a study of regulatory T cells. Primers: 52 TRBV forward and 13 TRBJ reverse. Libraries were prepared by immunoSEQ multiplex PCR; TCRdb keeps only in-frame clonotypes and omits some of them. The sample gives some 17,000 clones, roughly 90% of which show up once; approximately 30% is in the top ten. Sequencing was carried out using CD8+ T cells sorted from blood. The receptors here all came from a person under 35 with CD3G deficiency.

CDR3 sequence reads: CASRSPLSYEQYF. For the CDR3, the DNA is TGTGCCAGTAGGAGTCCTTTATCCTACGAGCAGTACTTC. The V and J genes are TRBV19 and TRBJ2-7, with D unclear. Trimming shortened V by 6 bases and J by 1 base, and 10 bases separated the two germline ends. The germline CDR1 and CDR2 sequences are LNHDA and SQIVND (reference sequence). The CDR3 runs 13 residues.

V usage is TRBV7-6 and J usage is TRBJ1-1; D not resolved. Germline assignment: CDR1 SGHVS and CDR2 FNYEAQ. The CDR3 contains 14 residues. V was trimmed by 4 bases and J by 0 bases, leaving 9 bases between them. For the CDR3, the DNA is TGTGCCAGCAGCTCCGATACCATGAACACTGAAGCTTTCTTT. Translating it yields CASSSDTMNTEAFF.

This sequence joins TRBV30 and TRBJ2-7, with D perhaps TRBD2 (5 bases). The germline CDR1 and CDR2 sequences are GTSNPN and SVGIG (reference sequence). V was trimmed by 5 bases and J by 6 bases, leaving 11 bases between them. CDR3 size: 11 residues. The CDR3 spells CAWGSAGEQYF. DNA of the CDR3: TGTGCCTGGGGGTCGGCGGGCGAGCAGTACTTC.

This clone was recorded only once. This rearrangement joins TRBV6-1 to TRBJ1-1, with no clear D. CDR1 is MNHNS and CDR2 is SASEGT in the germline V gene. V shed 7 bases and J shed 7 bases, with 16 bases lying between them. This CDR3 is built from 13 residues. The CDR3 sequence: CASTAEGKGEAFF. The CDR3 bases are TGTGCCAGCACCGCCGAGGGAAAGGGTGAAGCTTTCTTT.

The chain links TRBV19 to TRBJ1-1, with unresolved D. The CDR3 loop spans 15 amino acids. Between the trimmed V and J ends, which lost 5 bases and 4 bases, there was a span of 17 bases. Germline values: CDR1 LNHDA, CDR2 SQIVND (reference sequence). This CDR3 is CASSSFEGPGTEAFF. CDR3 DNA sequence: TGTGCCAGTAGTTCTTTCGAGGGTCCGGGCACTGAAGCTTTCTTT.

Concerning this clone: Other DNA sequences within the sample encode an identical CDR3. The chain couples TRBV10-2 to TRBJ1-1; 11 bases are shared with TRBD1. The CDR3 has 14 amino acids. Looked up from germline, CDR1 is WSHSY and CDR2 is SAAADI. The junction had 5 bases not matched to a gene; V was cut back by 7 bases and J by 4 bases. The CDR3 spells CASTSGTGGTEAFF. In DNA form, the CDR3 reads TGCGCCAGCACCTCCGGGACAGGGGGCACTGAAGCTTTCTTT.

V gene TRBV11-2 combines with J gene TRBJ2-7; tentative D call: TRBD2 (6 bases). Germline V gives CDR1 SGHAT, CDR2 FQNNGV. The germline V and J ends were trimmed by 4 bases and 2 bases, with 15 bases remaining between them. The CDR3 is 15 residues long. The CDR3 bases are TGTGCCAGCAGCTCCAACCCGGAGGGAGCCTACGAGCAGTACTTC. Amino acid sequence: CASSSNPEGAYEQYF.

V usage is TRBV7-9 and J usage is TRBJ1-2; TRBD1 matches at 10 bases. With V trimmed by 4 bases and J by 14 bases, 7 bases remained unmatched. This CDR3 region has 12 residues. Germline values: CDR1 SEHNR, CDR2 FQNEAQ (reference sequence). The CDR3 here is CASSWDRGHETF. In DNA form, the CDR3 reads TGTGCCAGCAGCTGGGACAGGGGCCACGAAACCTTC.

The rearrangement uses TRBV27 and TRBJ2-3, with no clear D. Looked up from germline, CDR1 is MNHEY and CDR2 is SMNVEV (reference sequence). There are 17 residues in the CDR3. The ends were cut back, 2 bases at V and 4 bases at J, with 19 bases in the middle. The CDR3 sequence is CASSLGNPVVNADTQYF. CDR3 nucleotides: TGTGCCAGCAGTTTAGGAAACCCCGTGGTGAATGCAGATACGCAGTATTTT.

The V call is TRBV7-9, the J call TRBJ2-1; no reliable D call. Trimming removed 1 base at V and 9 bases at J, with 7 bases between. Germline CDR1 reads SEHNR; CDR2 reads FQNEAQ (reference sequence). The CDR3 runs to 12 residues. The CDR3 is CASSLDQREQFF. CDR3 in DNA: TGTGCCAGCAGCTTAGACCAGCGTGAGCAGTTCTTC.

This clone was found once. J is TRBJ1-2 and V is TRBV2; 9 bases are shared with TRBD1. Looked up from germline, CDR1 is SNHLY and CDR2 is FYNNEI. The ends lost 10 bases at V and 5 bases at J; junction bases unmatched: 8. This CDR3 has 13 residues. For the CDR3, the DNA is TGTGCCATCCTGGACAGGGGAGGTTATGGCTACACCTTC. Protein: CAILDRGGYGYTF. The entire variable domain, with the rest obtained from reference TRBV2 and TRBJ1-2, is as follows: EPEVTQTPSHQVTQMGQEVILRCVPISNHLYFYWYRQILGQKVEFLVSFYNNEISEKSEIFDDQFSVERPDGSNFTLKIRSTKLEDSAMYFCAILDRGGYGYTFGSGTRLTVV.

This clone occurred once. The J gene is TRBJ2-1, the V gene TRBV7-9; either TRBD1 or TRBD2 may fit D (5 bases each). The CDR3 is 13 residues long. From germline, CDR1 is SEHNR and CDR2 FQNEAQ (reference sequence). Trimming left V 1 base short and J 9 bases short, with 10 bases between. The CDR3 reads CASSLGPGAEQFF. DNA of the CDR3: TGTGCCAGCAGCTTAGGACCCGGGGCTGAGCAGTTCTTC.

This sequence joins TRBV28 and TRBJ2-1; TRBD2 might be the D (6 bases). Trimming took off 2 bases at V and 9 bases at J, with 11 bases between the two ends. The germline gives CDR1 MDHEN, CDR2 SYDVKM. This CDR3 has 13 residues. The CDR3 here is CASSLGGNSEQFF. CDR3 DNA: TGTGCCAGCAGTTTAGGCGGGAACTCTGAGCAGTTCTTC.

This rearrangement joins TRBV13 to TRBJ2-7, with D possibly TRBD1 on 5 matching bases. The CDR3 totals 16 residues. Germline values: CDR1 PRHDT, CDR2 FYEKMQ (reference sequence). Trimming pared 4 bases from V and 6 bases from J, leaving 22 bases between. The CDR3 reads CASSSWTPRPPGEQYF. CDR3 DNA: TGTGCCAGCAGCTCATGGACACCTCGACCCCCCGGCGAGCAGTACTTC.

The chain employs TRBV30 and TRBJ1-1; D gene unclear. In germline, CDR1 is GTSNPN, CDR2 SVGIG (reference sequence). CDR3 length equals 13 residues. Trimming left V 0 bases short and J 0 bases short, with 5 bases between. CDR3 amino acids: CAWSVSLNTEAFF. As DNA, the CDR3 is TGTGCCTGGAGTGTATCGTTGAACACTGAAGCTTTCTTT.

The gene calls are TRBV7-6 and TRBJ2-5; 9 bases agree with TRBD2. Germline V gene data show CDR1 as SGHVS and CDR2 as FNYEAQ. After removal of 3 bases from V and 5 bases from J, the junction contained 16 bases not matched to a gene. The CDR3 is made up of 18 amino acids. DNA of the CDR3: TGTGCCAGCAGCTTTCCTCGTTTTGGCGGGGGGGCCTCGGAGACCCAGTACTTC. Translating gives CASSFPRFGGGASETQYF. The full variable domain, rest sourced from reference TRBV7-6 and TRBJ2-5, is GAGVSQSPRYKVTKRGQDVALRCDPISGHVSLYWYRQALGQGPEFLTYFNYEAQQDKSGLPNDRFSAERPEGSISTLTIQRTEQRDSAMYRCASSFPRFGGGASETQYFGPGTRLLVL.

The chain is built from TRBV19 and TRBJ1-5, with unresolved D. CDR3 length equals 13 residues. CDR1 is LNHDA, CDR2 SQIVND, per germline (reference sequence). The V gene lost 0 bases and the J gene lost 4 bases, with 4 bases spanning the gap. CDR3 residues: CASSIDLNQPQHF. The DNA of the CDR3 is TGTGCCAGTAGTATAGACCTTAATCAGCCCCAGCATTTT.

The genes are TRBV7-9 and TRBJ2-1; the D is unclear. There are 12 residues in the CDR3. CDR1 is SEHNR, CDR2 FQNEAQ, per germline (reference sequence). V gave up 4 bases and J gave up 7 bases, with 8 bases separating them. CDR3 sequence (DNA): TGTGCCAGCAGCTACCTAGGAAATGAGCAGTTCTTC. Translation: CASSYLGNEQFF.

V is TRBV7-9 and J is TRBJ2-5; 9 bases map to TRBD2. With V trimmed by 1 base and J by 5 bases, 11 bases remained unmatched. This CDR3 has 17 residues. Germline loops: CDR1 SEHNR, CDR2 FQNEAQ (reference sequence). The CDR3 nucleotides are TGTGCCAGCAGCTTAGGTGCAGCGGGGGGCAGGGCCGAGACCCAGTACTTC. Translating it yields CASSLGAAGGRAETQYF.

This rearrangement joins TRBV7-9 to TRBJ2-3; TRBD1 matches 7 bases. The V segment lost 6 bases and the J segment 2 bases; nucleotides outside the gene matches: 5. The length of the CDR3 is 14 residues. Per the germline V gene, CDR1 is SEHNR and CDR2 is FQNEAQ (reference sequence). CDR3 loop: CASRLGQVTDTQYF. In DNA form, the CDR3 reads TGTGCCAGCAGACTCGGACAGGTCACAGATACGCAGTATTTT.

The chain couples TRBV6-1 to TRBJ1-5; D is undetermined. The V gene's germline CDR1 is MNHNS and CDR2 SASEGT. There are 15 residues in the CDR3. The V and J ends lost 1 base and 0 bases respectively, with 7 bases between them. This chain's CDR3 is CASSEGIPSNQPQHF. CDR3 bases: TGTGCCAGCAGTGAAGGGATTCCTAGCAATCAGCCCCAGCATTTT.

V gene TRBV5-1 combines with J gene TRBJ1-4; 10 positions match TRBD1. Germline V gives CDR1 SGHRS, CDR2 YFSETQ. The CDR3 runs 17 residues. V lost 4 bases and J lost 0; bases outside the gene matches: 6. The CDR3 region has the DNA TGCGCCAGCAGCCTCGGACAGGGGGGTACAACTAATGAAAAACTGTTTTTT. This codes for CASSLGQGGTTNEKLFF.

CDR3 DNA: TGCGCCAGCAGCCAGAAAAAACACAACTACGAGCAGTACTTC. Protein product: CASSQKKHNYEQYF. The chain carries TRBV4-3 and TRBJ2-7; D remains ambiguous. Trimming removed 3 bases at V and 3 bases at J, with 12 bases between. CDR1 LGHNA and CDR2 YSLEER come from the germline V gene. The CDR3 contains 14 residues.